These 15 T cell receptor beta chains share one sample of origin, sequenced in a study of post-analysis software for immune sequencing data. Study-wide results and caveats: Compared with controls, patients had more of about five TRBV segments, including TRBV5-6, TRBV5-1 and TRBV20-1.

The authors incorporated unique molecular identifiers into the TCR beta cDNA libraries. Each CDR3 protein gets one entry after TCRdb re-called the PCR reads with MiXCR. Of 750,000 to 950,000 distinct CDR3 sequences detected, about 50% appear once; the ten largest clones hold 4.6%. These receptors have no identified antigens. Sequences were obtained from blood. The source of these receptors is a girl aged 5 to 17 with multiple sclerosis.

The chain links TRBV12-3 or TRBV12-4 to TRBJ2-7; 7 bases fit TRBD1. V gave up 8 bases and J gave up 4 bases; unmatched junction bases: 2. The CDR3 consists of 11 residues. DNA of the CDR3: TGTGCCAGCGGGACAGAATACGAGCAGTACTTC. Translation: CASGTEYEQYF.

With regard to this clonotype: Compared with germline, one end of the junction differs, possibly owing to a read error. The rearrangement links TRBV12-3 or TRBV12-4 to TRBJ2-1; the match to TRBD2 covers 11 bases. The CDR3 spans 13 residues. DNA of the CDR3: TGCGCCAGCCTAGCGGGAGGCTACAATGAGCAGTTCTTC. It yields the protein CASLAGGYNEQFF.

This sequence joins TRBV12-3 or TRBV12-4 and TRBJ2-5; no clear D. The V and J ends lost 1 base and 1 base respectively, with 7 bases between them. CDR3 size: 14 residues. This CDR3 is CASSLELFQETQYF. Here the CDR3 DNA reads TGTGCCAGCAGTTTAGAACTATTCCAAGAGACCCAGTACTTC.

This clonotype turned up a few times. The chain links TRBV7-2 to TRBJ2-7; unclear D gene. CDR3 length: 13 residues. V lost 8 bases, J lost 3 bases, and 14 bases lay in between. Germline V CDR1 and CDR2: SGHTA, FQGNSA. The CDR3: CASSAYFLYEQYF. The CDR3 coding sequence is TGTGCCAGCTCAGCTTACTTTCTCTACGAGCAGTACTTC.

The genes are TRBV12-3 or TRBV12-4 and TRBJ2-5; 9 bases agree with TRBD1. The CDR3 runs 13 residues. V dropped 6 bases and J dropped 4; count of bases not matched to a gene: 3. CDR3 amino acids: CASRGTGRETQYF. In nucleotides, the CDR3 is TGTGCCAGCAGGGGGACAGGGAGAGAGACCCAGTACTTC.

The V gene is TRBV5-1, the J gene TRBJ2-6; no clear D. Germline loops: CDR1 SGHRS, CDR2 YFSETQ. V lost 4 bases and J 4 bases, leaving 15 bases between the germline ends. The CDR3 is 16 amino acids. The CDR3 sequence: CASSPTGGAGANVLTF. CDR3 coding DNA: TGCGCCAGCAGCCCTACGGGTGGAGCCGGGGCCAACGTCCTGACTTTC.

This clonotype was seen only a few times. This chain links TRBV7-2 with TRBJ2-5, with D tentatively TRBD2 (5 bases). Near its end, the DNA agrees better with TRBJ2-7, so the J call may be wrong. Germline CDR1 SGHTA, CDR2 FQGNSA. This CDR3 has 13 residues. The DNA of the CDR3 is TGTGCCAGCGCACTCTCACGGGAACACGAGCAGTACTTC. Amino acid sequence: CASALSREHEQYF.

V usage is TRBV7-8 and J usage is TRBJ2-5; 7 bases fit TRBD2. Trimming removed 1 base from V and 2 bases from J; junction bases left unmatched: 4. This CDR3 has 15 residues. Germline CDR1 SGHVS, CDR2 FQNEAQ. Written as DNA, the CDR3 is TGTGCCAGCAGCTTAGTAGCGGGCTGGCAAGAGACCCAGTACTTC. It encodes CASSLVAGWQETQYF. The full variable domain, in which reference TRBV7-8 and TRBJ2-5 provide the parts outside the CDR3, is GAGVSQSPRYKVAKRGQDVALRCDPISGHVSLFWYQQALGQGPEFLTYFQNEAQLDKSGLPSDRFFAERPEGSVSTLKIQRTQQEDSAVYLCASSLVAGWQETQYFGPGTRLLVL.

The V call is TRBV7-2, the J call TRBJ2-6; no firm D call. The V end lost 5 bases, the J end lost 0 bases, and 14 bases lay between the germline ends. Germline CDR1 is SGHTA and CDR2 is FQGNSA. The CDR3 sequence is 17 residues long. The CDR3 spells CASSPPNPYSGANVLTF. CDR3 bases: TGTGCCAGCAGCCCACCGAATCCTTACTCTGGGGCCAACGTCCTGACTTTC. The complete variable domain, with remaining parts taken from reference TRBV7-2 and TRBJ2-6, reads GAGVSQSPSNKVTEKGKDVELRCDPISGHTALYWYRQSLGQGLEFLIYFQGNSAPDKSGLPSDRFSAERTGGSVSTLTIQRTQQEDSAVYLCASSPPNPYSGANVLTFGAGSRLTVL.

The chain joins TRBV5-1 to TRBJ2-1; 9 nucleotides match TRBD2. Germline loops: CDR1 SGHRS, CDR2 YFSETQ. This CDR3 has 16 amino acids. Trimming removed 2 bases from V and 4 bases from J; junction bases left unmatched: 7. Here the CDR3 DNA reads TGCGCCAGCAGCTTAACGCTAGCGGGATTGTACAATGAGCAGTTCTTC. This codes for CASSLTLAGLYNEQFF.

The CDR3 DNA follows: TGTGCCAGCTCATTTCACAGGGGCCACGAGCAGTACTTC. Translation gives CASSFHRGHEQYF. The chain combines TRBV18 with TRBJ2-7; 7 bases map to TRBD1. V shed 5 bases, J shed 5 bases, and the junction held 6 bases outside the gene matches. CDR3 length: 13 amino acids. Germline V gene sequence: CDR1 KGHSH, CDR2 LQKENI.

The table lists this clonotype with a count of one. The chain joins TRBV4-1 to TRBJ1-5; a possible D gene is TRBD1 (5 bases). The V gene lost 6 bases and the J gene lost 6 bases, with 18 bases spanning the gap. There are 15 residues in the CDR3. Per germline, CDR1 MGHRA and CDR2 YSYEKL. CDR3 coding DNA: TGCGCCAGCAGACCTAACTTCAGGGAGGCTCAGCCCCAGCATTTT. Amino acid sequence: CASRPNFREAQPQHF.

This clonotype came up a few times. The V call is TRBV3-1, the J call TRBJ1-2; D is ambiguous. CDR3 length equals 14 residues. Germline V gene sequence: CDR1 LGHDT, CDR2 YNNKEL (reference sequence). V was trimmed by 8 bases and J by 2 bases, leaving 15 bases between them. CDR3 sequence reads: CASSIRAVNYGYTF. The DNA of the CDR3 is TGTGCCAGCTCCATCAGAGCGGTCAACTATGGCTACACCTTC.

The chain employs TRBV7-2 and TRBJ1-1; a weak D match, TRBD1 (6 bases). V lost 0 bases, J lost 5 bases, and 13 bases lay in between. The CDR3 covers 15 residues. Germline assignment: CDR1 SGHTA and CDR2 FQGNSA. The CDR3 sequence: CASSLAPTGRTEAFF. CDR3 nucleotide sequence: TGTGCCAGCAGCTTAGCGCCAACAGGGAGGACTGAAGCTTTCTTT.

The chain combines TRBV3-1 with TRBJ2-2, with 8 nucleotides matching TRBD2. This CDR3 is built from 17 residues. V trimming: 0 bases; J trimming: 4 bases; junction bases outside the gene matches: 7. Looked up from germline, CDR1 is LGHDT and CDR2 is YNNKEL (reference sequence). The CDR3 coding sequence is TGTGCCAGCAGCCAAGATGGAACGGGGGGGAGCACCGGGGAGCTGTTTTTT. Translating gives CASSQDGTGGSTGELFF.